The TCR beta chain under discussion was sequenced for a study of blood T cells in healthy people across ages. Study background: Capturing about one barcoded beta molecule per two T cells was achieved by template switching. Regarding the study as a whole: Per million T cells, the diversity of TCR beta decreased roughly linearly as age advanced.

Through a sample-barcoded 5' primer and a J-beta primer mix, a second PCR was run for about 6 to 11 cycles. All samples gave at least 2.5 million CDR3-containing paired-end reads. TCRdb called the 5' RACE reads again in MiXCR, with one record for every CDR3 protein. The sample shows 1,100,000 or so distinct CDR3 sequences, 40% to 55% of them seen only once. CDR1 and CDR2 from the germline V gene are DFQATT and SNEGSKA (reference sequence). This CDR3 is 16 amino acids long. V lost 0 bases to trimming and J lost 0 bases, with 15 bases between them. At least 5.5 micrograms of total RNA were extracted per sample. The sample holds many counts of this clonotype. Its antigen remains unidentified.

The TCR originated in a woman aged 55-70 years in good health. The chain employs TRBV20-1 and TRBJ2-7; D uncertain. Sequencing was done on a sample of blood. CDR3 sequence: CSARDLAPPDSYEQYF. In DNA, the CDR3 is TGCAGTGCTAGAGATTTAGCCCCTCCCGACTCCTACGAGCAGTACTTC.